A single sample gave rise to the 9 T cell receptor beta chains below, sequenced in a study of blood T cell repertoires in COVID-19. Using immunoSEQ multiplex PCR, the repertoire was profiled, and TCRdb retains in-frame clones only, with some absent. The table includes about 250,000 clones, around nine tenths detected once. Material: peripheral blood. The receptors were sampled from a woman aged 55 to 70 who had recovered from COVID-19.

The CDR3 DNA follows: TGTGCCAGCAGCCAAGATCAGGGCGCCACTGAAGCTTTCTTT. Translating it yields CASSQDQGATEAFF. V is TRBV4-2 and J is TRBJ1-1, with D perhaps TRBD1 (5 bases). There are 14 residues in the CDR3. Trimming removed 0 bases at V and 4 bases at J, with 9 bases between. In germline, CDR1 is LGHNA, CDR2 YNFKEQ.

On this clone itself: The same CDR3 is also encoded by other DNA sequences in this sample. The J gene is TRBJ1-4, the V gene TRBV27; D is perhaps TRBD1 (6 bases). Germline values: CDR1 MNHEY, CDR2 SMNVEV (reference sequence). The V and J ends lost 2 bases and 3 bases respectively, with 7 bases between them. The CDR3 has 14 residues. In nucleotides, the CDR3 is TGTGCCAGCAGTTTACAGGGGCCTAATGAAAAACTGTTTTTT. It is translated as CASSLQGPNEKLFF.

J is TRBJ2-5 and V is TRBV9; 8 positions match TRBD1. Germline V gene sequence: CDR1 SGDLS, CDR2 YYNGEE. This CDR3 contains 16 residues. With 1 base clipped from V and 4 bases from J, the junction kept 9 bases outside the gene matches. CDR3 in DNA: TGTGCCAGCAGCGTACCCAATGACAGGGGCCCAGAGACCCAGTACTTC. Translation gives CASSVPNDRGPETQYF.

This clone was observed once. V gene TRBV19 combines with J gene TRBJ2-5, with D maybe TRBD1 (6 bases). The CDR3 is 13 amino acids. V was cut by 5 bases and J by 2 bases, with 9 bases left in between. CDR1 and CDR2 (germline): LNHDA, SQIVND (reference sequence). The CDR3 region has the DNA TGTGCCAGTAGTCCGGACAGACAAGAGACCCAGTACTTC. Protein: CASSPDRQETQYF.

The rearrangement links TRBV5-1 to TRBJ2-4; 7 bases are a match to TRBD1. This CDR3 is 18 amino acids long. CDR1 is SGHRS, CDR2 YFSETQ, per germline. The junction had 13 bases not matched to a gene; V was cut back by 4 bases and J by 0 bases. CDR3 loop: CASSHLGQIDEAKNIQYF. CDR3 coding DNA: TGCGCCAGCAGCCACCTGGGACAGATAGATGAAGCCAAAAACATTCAGTACTTC.

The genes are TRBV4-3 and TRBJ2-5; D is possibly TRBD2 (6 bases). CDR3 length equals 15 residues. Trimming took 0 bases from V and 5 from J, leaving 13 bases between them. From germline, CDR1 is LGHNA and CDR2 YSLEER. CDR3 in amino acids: CASSQDRGAAETQYF. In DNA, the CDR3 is TGCGCCAGCAGCCAAGATCGCGGGGCAGCTGAGACCCAGTACTTC.

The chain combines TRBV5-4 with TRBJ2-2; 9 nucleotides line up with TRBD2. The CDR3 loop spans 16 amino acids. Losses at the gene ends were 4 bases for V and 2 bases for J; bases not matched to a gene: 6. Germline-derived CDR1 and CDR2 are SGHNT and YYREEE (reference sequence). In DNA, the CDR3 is TGTGCCAGCAGCCAGGGGACTAGCAGCAACACCGGGGAGCTGTTTTTT. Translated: CASSQGTSSNTGELFF.

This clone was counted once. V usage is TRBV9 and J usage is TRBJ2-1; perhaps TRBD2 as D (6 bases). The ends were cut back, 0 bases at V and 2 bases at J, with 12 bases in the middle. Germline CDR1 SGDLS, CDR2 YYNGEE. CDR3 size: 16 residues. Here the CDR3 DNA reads TGTGCCAGCAGCGTAGAAAGTAGCGGAGCCTACAATGAGCAGTTCTTC. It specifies CASSVESSGAYNEQFF.

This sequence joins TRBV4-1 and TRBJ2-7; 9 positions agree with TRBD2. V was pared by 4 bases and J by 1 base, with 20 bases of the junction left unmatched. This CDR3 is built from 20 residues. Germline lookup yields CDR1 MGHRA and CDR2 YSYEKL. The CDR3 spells CASSLTRQGGSGGPSYEQYF. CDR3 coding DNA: TGCGCCAGCAGCCTAACCCGACAGGGAGGTAGCGGGGGCCCTTCCTACGAGCAGTACTTC.